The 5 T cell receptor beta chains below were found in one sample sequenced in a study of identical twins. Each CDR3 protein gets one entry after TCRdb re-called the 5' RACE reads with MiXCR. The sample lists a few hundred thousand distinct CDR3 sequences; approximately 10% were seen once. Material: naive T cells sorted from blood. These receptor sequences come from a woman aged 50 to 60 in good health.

The CDR3 DNA is TGCAGTGCTAGAGATAAGGCAGATACGCAGTATTTT. Translating it yields CSARDKADTQYF. V usage is TRBV20-1 and J usage is TRBJ2-3; D unclear. Germline V gene data show CDR1 as DFQATT and CDR2 as SNEGSKA (reference sequence). The CDR3 contains 12 residues. Trimming stripped 0 bases from V and 4 bases from J, with 5 bases between.

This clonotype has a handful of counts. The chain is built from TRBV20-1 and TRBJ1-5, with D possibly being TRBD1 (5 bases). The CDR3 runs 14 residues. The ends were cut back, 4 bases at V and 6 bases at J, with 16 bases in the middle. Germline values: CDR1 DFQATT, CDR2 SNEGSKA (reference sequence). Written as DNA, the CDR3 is TGCAGTGCTAACGGTGGGGGGATAGTTCAGCCCCAGCATTTT. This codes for CSANGGGIVQPQHF.

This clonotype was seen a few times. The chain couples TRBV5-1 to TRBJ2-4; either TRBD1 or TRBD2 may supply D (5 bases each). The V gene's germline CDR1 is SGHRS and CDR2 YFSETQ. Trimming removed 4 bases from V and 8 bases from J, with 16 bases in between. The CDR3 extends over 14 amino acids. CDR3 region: CASSRSRDPDIQYF. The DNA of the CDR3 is TGCGCCAGCAGCCGATCCCGGGACCCGGACATTCAGTACTTC. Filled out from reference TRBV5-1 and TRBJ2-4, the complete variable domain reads KAGVTQTPRYLIKTRGQQVTLSCSPISGHRSVSWYQQTPGQGLQFLFEYFSETQRNKGNFPGRFSGRQFSNSRSEMNVSTLELGDSALYLCASSRSRDPDIQYFGAGTRLSVL.

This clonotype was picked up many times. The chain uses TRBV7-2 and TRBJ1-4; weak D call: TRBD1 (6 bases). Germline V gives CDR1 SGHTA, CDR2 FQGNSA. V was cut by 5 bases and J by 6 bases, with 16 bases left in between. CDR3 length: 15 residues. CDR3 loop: CASSTGQRKDEKLFF. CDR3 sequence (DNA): TGTGCCAGCAGCACCGGACAGAGAAAGGATGAAAAACTGTTTTTT.

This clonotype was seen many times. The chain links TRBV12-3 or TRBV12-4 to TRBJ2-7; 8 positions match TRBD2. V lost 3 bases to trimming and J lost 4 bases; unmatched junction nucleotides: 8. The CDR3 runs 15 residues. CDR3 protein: CASSLRREVGYEQYF. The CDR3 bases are TGTGCCAGCAGTTTGCGGCGGGAGGTCGGGTACGAGCAGTACTTC.